These 27 T cell receptor beta chains were all obtained from the same sample, sequenced in a study of early T cells in non-severe SARS-CoV-2 infection. TCRdb re-called the 5' RACE reads with MiXCR, one entry per CDR3 protein. The repertoire holds about 49,000 distinct CDR3 sequences, about 11% seen once, with over 7.5% in the top ten. The sequenced material came from whole blood. Receptors originate from an adult who was a healthcare worker with PCR-confirmed SARS-CoV-2 infection or an uninfected control (not recorded which).

The rearrangement links TRBV27 to TRBJ2-1, with TRBD2 as a possible D gene (5 bases). The CDR3 contains 12 residues. The V gene's germline CDR1 is MNHEY and CDR2 SMNVEV (reference sequence). V was pared by 3 bases and J by 9 bases, with 9 bases between. CDR3 sequence (DNA): TGTGCCAGCAGTTTGACGAGCGGTGAGCAGTTCTTC. Protein: CASSLTSGEQFF.

This clonotype was counted a few times. This chain uses TRBV5-1 with TRBJ1-4; D ambiguous. In germline, CDR1 is SGHRS, CDR2 YFSETQ. V dropped 0 bases and J dropped 8 bases, with 5 bases sitting between them. The CDR3 has 12 amino acids. As DNA, the CDR3 is TGCGCCAGCAGCTTGGGGGGAGAAAAACTGTTTTTT. Protein sequence: CASSLGGEKLFF.

This clonotype came up many times. The chain couples TRBV7-9 to TRBJ2-3; TRBD2 matches 7 bases. V lost 6 bases, J lost 2 bases, and 11 bases stayed unmatched. Germline lookup yields CDR1 SEHNR and CDR2 FQNEAQ (reference sequence). This CDR3 has 16 amino acids. DNA of the CDR3: TGTGCCAGCAGGCCCTCCCCGGGGGGATACACAGATACGCAGTATTTT. It is translated as CASRPSPGGYTDTQYF.

This chain links TRBV10-2 with TRBJ2-1, with 11 bases matching TRBD1. Trimming removed 0 bases from V and 7 bases from J; junction bases left unmatched: 8. From germline, CDR1 is WSHSY and CDR2 SAAADI. The CDR3 sequence is 17 residues long. CDR3 bases: TGCGCCAGCAGTGAGTCAACCCCGGGACAGGGGGTTAATGAGCAGTTCTTC. Encoded protein: CASSESTPGQGVNEQFF.

There are a few counts of this clonotype. The chain uses TRBV6-1 and TRBJ1-5; TRBD1 matches at 7 bases. CDR3 length equals 14 residues. V dropped 7 bases and J dropped 0; count of bases not matched to a gene: 3. From germline, CDR1 is MNHNS and CDR2 SASEGT. CDR3 sequence reads: CASTAGGSNQPQHF. CDR3 DNA sequence: TGTGCCAGCACGGCAGGGGGTAGCAATCAGCCCCAGCATTTT.

This clonotype has ten or more counts. The chain uses TRBV12-3 or TRBV12-4 and TRBJ2-5; D call uncertain. The CDR3 contains 14 residues. V was shortened by 5 bases and J by 2 bases, with 12 bases between the two germline ends. CDR3 DNA sequence: TGTGCCAGCAGTATTCAGCCGACTCAAGAGACCCAGTACTTC. Its protein is CASSIQPTQETQYF.

This clonotype was detected many times. The chain carries TRBV7-2 and TRBJ1-4, with D maybe TRBD1 (5 bases). V lost 3 bases to trimming and J lost 0 bases, with 11 bases between them. The CDR3 length is 16 residues. Germline CDR1 SGHTA, CDR2 FQGNSA. The CDR3 is CASSLPLQATNEKLFF. In nucleotides, the CDR3 is TGTGCCAGCAGCTTGCCCTTACAGGCAACTAATGAAAAACTGTTTTTT.

This clonotype was detected only a few times. This chain links TRBV7-2 with TRBJ2-5; 11 positions agree with TRBD2. V trimming: 7 bases; J trimming: 4 bases; junction bases outside the gene matches: 8. In germline, CDR1 is SGHTA, CDR2 FQGNSA. The CDR3 has 15 amino acids. CDR3 sequence reads: CASTRLAGGSETQYF. The CDR3 DNA sequence: TGTGCCAGCACCCGGCTAGCGGGAGGTTCAGAGACCCAGTACTTC.

V and J are TRBV7-9 and TRBJ2-1; 13 bases line up with TRBD2. Trimming at V came to 0 bases and at J to 5 bases, leaving 1 base not matched to a gene. Per the germline V gene, CDR1 is SEHNR and CDR2 is FQNEAQ (reference sequence). This CDR3 is built from 16 residues. CDR3 protein: CASSLAGTSGNNEQFF. CDR3 sequence (DNA): TGTGCCAGCAGCTTAGCGGGGACTAGCGGGAACAATGAGCAGTTCTTC.

This clonotype was detected many times. This chain connects TRBV20-1 to TRBJ2-3; weak D call: TRBD2 (5 bases). The CDR3 covers 12 residues. Germline V gene sequence: CDR1 DFQATT, CDR2 SNEGSKA (reference sequence). V was shortened by 4 bases and J by 8 bases, with 13 bases between the two germline ends. This CDR3 reads CSATRSGFTQYF. The DNA of the CDR3 is TGCAGTGCTACGAGGTCGGGATTTACGCAGTATTTT.

In its sample, this clonotype was seen many times. The rearrangement links TRBV6-5 to TRBJ1-1; maybe TRBD1 (5 bases). The germline V and J ends were trimmed by 4 bases and 1 base, with 16 bases remaining between them. The CDR3 has 16 residues. Looked up from germline, CDR1 is MNHEY and CDR2 is SVGAGI. The CDR3 coding sequence is TGTGCCAGCAGTTCGGGGCTCTCCTCTAGGAACACTGAAGCTTTCTTT. As protein: CASSSGLSSRNTEAFF.

This clonotype was seen only a few times. The rearrangement links TRBV20-1 to TRBJ1-2; D not certain. The CDR3 spans 13 residues. Germline V CDR1 and CDR2: DFQATT, SNEGSKA (reference sequence). V lost 2 bases and J 3 bases, leaving 10 bases between the germline ends. In DNA form, the CDR3 reads TGCAGTGCTAGATCTGTTCCTGACTATGGCTACACCTTC. It yields the protein CSARSVPDYGYTF.

This clonotype was observed a few times. The chain couples TRBV12-3 or TRBV12-4 to TRBJ2-7; TRBD1 aligns across 10 bases. The V gene end was trimmed by 5 bases and the J gene end by 5 bases; junction bases not matched to a gene: 9. This CDR3 comprises 15 residues. CDR3: CASSKRTGGGDEQYF. The CDR3, as DNA: TGTGCCAGCAGTAAAAGGACAGGGGGAGGCGACGAGCAGTACTTC.

The V call is TRBV5-1, the J call TRBJ2-2, with 7 bases aligning to TRBD1. V shed 4 bases, J shed 3 bases, and the junction held 6 bases outside the gene matches. The CDR3 has 15 amino acids. Germline loops: CDR1 SGHRS, CDR2 YFSETQ. The CDR3 loop is CASSKTGYDTGELFF. The DNA of the CDR3 is TGCGCCAGCAGCAAGACAGGGTATGACACCGGGGAGCTGTTTTTT. The variable domain in full, with the rest retrieved from reference TRBV5-1 and TRBJ2-2, is KAGVTQTPRYLIKTRGQQVTLSCSPISGHRSVSWYQQTPGQGLQFLFEYFSETQRNKGNFPGRFSGRQFSNSRSEMNVSTLELGDSALYLCASSKTGYDTGELFFGEGSRLTVL.

In this sample, this clonotype turned up many times. The V and J genes are TRBV7-2 and TRBJ2-7; D may be TRBD2 (8 bases). Germline values: CDR1 SGHTA, CDR2 FQGNSA. The CDR3 loop spans 16 amino acids. V lost 5 bases, J lost 6 bases, and 23 bases lay in between. This CDR3 is CASSPAGTRGGREQYF. The CDR3 bases are TGTGCCAGCAGCCCTGCCGGGACTAGAGGGGGCCGCGAGCAGTACTTC.

The rearrangement joins TRBV7-9 to TRBJ1-1; perhaps TRBD1 as D (5 bases). The CDR3 covers 13 residues. Trimming cost V 5 bases and J 10 bases, with 17 bases left between them. CDR1 and CDR2 (germline): SEHNR, FQNEAQ (reference sequence). The CDR3, as DNA: TGTGCCAGCAGCCGGTCCGGGACCCCGGGAGCTTTCTTT. Translation: CASSRSGTPGAFF.

The chain couples TRBV7-3 to TRBJ1-1, with D uncertain. V gave up 5 bases and J gave up 4 bases, with 17 bases separating them. Germline-derived CDR1 and CDR2 are SGHTA and FQGTGA. The CDR3 totals 15 residues. CDR3 sequence reads: CASSKASIQGTEAFF. The CDR3 DNA sequence: TGTGCCAGCAGCAAGGCGTCTATTCAAGGCACTGAAGCTTTCTTT.

This clonotype was seen more than once but under ten times. This sequence joins TRBV6-6 and TRBJ1-1; D ambiguous. Germline V gives CDR1 MNHNY, CDR2 SVGAGI (reference sequence). This CDR3 is 15 amino acids long. With 2 bases removed from V and 3 bases from J, the gap between germline ends came to 13 bases. The CDR3 region is CASSYNRGVYTEAFF. The CDR3 DNA is TGTGCCAGCAGTTACAACCGTGGGGTTTACACTGAAGCTTTCTTT.

This rearrangement joins TRBV9 to TRBJ1-1, with D tentatively TRBD1 (6 bases). In germline, CDR1 is SGDLS, CDR2 YYNGEE. The CDR3 is 13 amino acids. Trimming removed 4 bases at V and 6 bases at J, with 13 bases between. CDR3 coding DNA: TGTGCCAGCAGCCCACAGGGATACCCTGAAGCTTTCTTT. This gives the protein CASSPQGYPEAFF. Using reference TRBV9 and TRBJ1-1 for the parts outside the CDR3, the full variable domain is DSGVTQTPKHLITATGQRVTLRCSPRSGDLSVYWYQQSLDQGLQFLIQYYNGEERAKGNILERFSAQQFPDLHSELNLSSLELGDSALYFCASSPQGYPEAFFGQGTRLTVV.

At least ten counts were recorded for this clonotype. This sequence joins TRBV10-3 and TRBJ2-7; either TRBD1 or TRBD2 may fit D (5 bases each). CDR1 ENHRY and CDR2 SYGVKD come from the germline V gene. The CDR3 consists of 13 residues. The germline V and J ends were trimmed by 9 bases and 0 bases, with 12 bases remaining between them. The DNA of the CDR3 is TGTGCCATGGGACCCACGAGCTCCTACGAGCAGTACTTC. Translation gives CAMGPTSSYEQYF.

This clonotype was recorded many times. The genes are TRBV5-1 and TRBJ1-5, with D unresolved. The germline V gene encodes CDR1 SGHRS and CDR2 YFSETQ. This CDR3 comprises 14 residues. The V and J ends lost 4 bases and 0 bases respectively, with 8 bases between them. The chain's CDR3 is CASSPDGSNQPQHF. The CDR3 nucleotides read TGCGCCAGCAGCCCGGACGGTAGCAATCAGCCCCAGCATTTT.

This rearrangement joins TRBV13 to TRBJ2-7, with D perhaps given as TRBD1 or TRBD2 (5 bases each). From germline, CDR1 is PRHDT and CDR2 FYEKMQ (reference sequence). CDR3 size: 14 residues. V was cut by 5 bases and J by 3 bases, with 14 bases left in between. The CDR3 spells CASSRGGALYEQYF. CDR3 DNA sequence: TGTGCCAGCAGCCGGGGCGGCGCGCTCTACGAGCAGTACTTC. The entire variable domain, with the rest obtained from reference TRBV13 and TRBJ2-7, is as follows: AAGVIQSPRHLIKEKRETATLKCYPIPRHDTVYWYQQGPGQDPQFLISFYEKMQSDKGSIPDRFSAQQFSDYHSELNMSSLELGDSALYFCASSRGGALYEQYFGPGTRLTVT.

This clonotype showed up many times. This chain links TRBV5-6 with TRBJ2-2, with 7 bases that match TRBD1. Germline CDR1 SGHDT, CDR2 YYEEEE. V gave up 5 bases and J gave up 7 bases; unmatched junction bases: 5. The CDR3 is 13 amino acids. The CDR3 protein is CASRIQGRGELFF. CDR3 in DNA: TGTGCCAGCAGAATACAGGGGCGCGGGGAGCTGTTTTTT.

This chain connects TRBV28 to TRBJ2-7; no reliable D call. Trimming removed 6 bases at V and 5 bases at J, with 11 bases between. The CDR3 extends over 12 amino acids. Germline CDR1 reads MDHEN; CDR2 reads SYDVKM. This chain's CDR3 is CASSPQVDEQYF. CDR3 DNA: TGTGCCAGCAGCCCACAAGTCGACGAGCAGTACTTC.

The sample holds a few counts of this clonotype. The CDR3 sequence: CSVVRGLGNTEAFF. CDR3 nucleotide sequence: TGCAGCGTTGTTAGGGGATTGGGGAACACTGAAGCTTTCTTT. The chain uses TRBV29-1 and TRBJ1-1; a possible D gene is TRBD1 (5 bases). This CDR3 is 14 amino acids long. Trimming removed 4 bases at V and 1 base at J, with 13 bases between. Germline lookup yields CDR1 SQVTM and CDR2 ANQGSEA.

This clonotype occurred many times. The chain links TRBV19 to TRBJ1-4; D is unclear. In germline, CDR1 is LNHDA, CDR2 SQIVND (reference sequence). The CDR3 is made up of 15 amino acids. The V end lost 3 bases, the J end lost 4 bases, and 12 bases lay between the germline ends. CDR3 nucleotide sequence: TGTGCCAGTAGTATCTTGTGGCTTAGTAATGAAAAACTGTTTTTT. As protein: CASSILWLSNEKLFF.

This clonotype was seen a handful of times. The chain couples TRBV19 to TRBJ2-7, with 10 bases identical to TRBD1. Trimming at V came to 5 bases and at J to 5 bases, leaving 9 bases not matched to a gene. The CDR3 sequence is 15 residues long. The V gene's germline CDR1 is LNHDA and CDR2 SQIVND (reference sequence). CDR3 nucleotides: TGTGCCAGTAGTCCCGGGACAGGGGCTGGCCACGAGCAGTACTTC. Translated: CASSPGTGAGHEQYF.